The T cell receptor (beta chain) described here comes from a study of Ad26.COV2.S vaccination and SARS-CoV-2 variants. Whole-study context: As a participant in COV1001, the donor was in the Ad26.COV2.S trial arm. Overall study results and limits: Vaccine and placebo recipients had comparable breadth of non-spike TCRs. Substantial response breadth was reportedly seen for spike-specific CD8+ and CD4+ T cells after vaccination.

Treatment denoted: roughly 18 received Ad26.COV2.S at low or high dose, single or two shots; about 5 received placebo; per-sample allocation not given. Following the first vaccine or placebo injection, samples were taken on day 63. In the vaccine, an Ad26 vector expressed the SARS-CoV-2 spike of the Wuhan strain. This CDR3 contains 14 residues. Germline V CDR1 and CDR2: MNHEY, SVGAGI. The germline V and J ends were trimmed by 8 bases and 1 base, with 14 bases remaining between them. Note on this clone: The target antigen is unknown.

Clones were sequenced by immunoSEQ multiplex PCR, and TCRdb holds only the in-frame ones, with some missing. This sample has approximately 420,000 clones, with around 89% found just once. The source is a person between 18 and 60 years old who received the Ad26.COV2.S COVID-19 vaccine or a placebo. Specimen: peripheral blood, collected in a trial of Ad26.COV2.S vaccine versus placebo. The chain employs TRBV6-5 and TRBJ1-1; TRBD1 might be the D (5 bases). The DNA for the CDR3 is TGTGCCAGCTTCCGCGGGGCGGAGAACACTGAAGCTTTCTTT. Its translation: CASFRGAENTEAFF.